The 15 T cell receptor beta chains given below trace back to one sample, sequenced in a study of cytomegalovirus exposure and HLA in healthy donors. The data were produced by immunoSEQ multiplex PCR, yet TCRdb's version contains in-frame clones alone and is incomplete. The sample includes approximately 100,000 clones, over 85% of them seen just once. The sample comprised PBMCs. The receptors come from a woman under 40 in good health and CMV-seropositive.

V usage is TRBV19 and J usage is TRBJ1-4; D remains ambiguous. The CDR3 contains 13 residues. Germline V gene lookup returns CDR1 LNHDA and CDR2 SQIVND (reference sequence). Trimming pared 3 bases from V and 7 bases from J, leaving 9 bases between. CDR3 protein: CASSMRAGEKLFF. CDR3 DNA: TGTGCCAGTAGTATGCGGGCAGGTGAAAAACTGTTTTTT.

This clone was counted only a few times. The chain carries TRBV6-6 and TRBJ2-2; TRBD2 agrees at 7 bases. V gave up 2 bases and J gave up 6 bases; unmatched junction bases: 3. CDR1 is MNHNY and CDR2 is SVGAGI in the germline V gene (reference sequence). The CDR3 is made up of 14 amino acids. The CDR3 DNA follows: TGTGCCAGCAGTTACCGGGGGGTTGCCGGGGAGCTGTTTTTT. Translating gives CASSYRGVAGELFF.

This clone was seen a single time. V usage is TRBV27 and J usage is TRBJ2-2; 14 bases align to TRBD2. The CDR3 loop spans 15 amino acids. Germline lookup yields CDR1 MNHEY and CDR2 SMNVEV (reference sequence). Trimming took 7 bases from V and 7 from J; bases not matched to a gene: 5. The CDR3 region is CASTRGLAGGGELFF. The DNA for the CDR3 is TGTGCCAGCACTCGAGGACTAGCGGGAGGCGGGGAGCTGTTTTTT.

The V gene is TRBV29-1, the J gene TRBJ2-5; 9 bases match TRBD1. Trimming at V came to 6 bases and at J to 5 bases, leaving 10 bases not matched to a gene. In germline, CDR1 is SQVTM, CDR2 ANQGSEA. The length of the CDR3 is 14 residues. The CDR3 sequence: CSVVPGQGVETQYF. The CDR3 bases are TGCAGCGTCGTACCGGGACAGGGTGTGGAGACCCAGTACTTC.

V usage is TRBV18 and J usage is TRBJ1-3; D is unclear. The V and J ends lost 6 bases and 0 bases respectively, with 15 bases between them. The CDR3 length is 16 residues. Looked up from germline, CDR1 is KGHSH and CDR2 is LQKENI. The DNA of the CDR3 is TGTGCCAGCTCCCGATTTCCAGGTGACTCTGGAAACACCATATATTTT. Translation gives CASSRFPGDSGNTIYF.

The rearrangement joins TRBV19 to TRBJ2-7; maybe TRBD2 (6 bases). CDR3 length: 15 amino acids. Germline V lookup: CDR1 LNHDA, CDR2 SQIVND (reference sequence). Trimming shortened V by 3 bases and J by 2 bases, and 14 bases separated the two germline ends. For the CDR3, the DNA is TGTGCCAGTAGTATTGCGGGACCAAGAACCTACGAGCAGTACTTC. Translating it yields CASSIAGPRTYEQYF.

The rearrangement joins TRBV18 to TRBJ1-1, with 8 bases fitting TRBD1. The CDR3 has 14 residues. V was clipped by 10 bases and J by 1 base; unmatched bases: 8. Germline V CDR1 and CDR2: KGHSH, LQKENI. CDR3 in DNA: TGTGCCACCCGGGTAGACAGGGGGAACACTGAAGCTTTCTTT. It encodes CATRVDRGNTEAFF. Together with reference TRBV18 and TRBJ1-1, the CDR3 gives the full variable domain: NAGVMQNPRHLVRRRGQEARLRCSPMKGHSHVYWYRQLPEEGLKFMVYLQKENIIDESGMPKERFSAEFPKEGPSILRIQQVVRGDSAAYFCATRVDRGNTEAFFGQGTRLTVV.

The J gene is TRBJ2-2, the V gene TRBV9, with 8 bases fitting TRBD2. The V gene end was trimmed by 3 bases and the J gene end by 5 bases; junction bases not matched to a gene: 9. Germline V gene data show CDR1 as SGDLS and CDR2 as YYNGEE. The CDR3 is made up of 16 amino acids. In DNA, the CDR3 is TGTGCCAGCAGCGGACGAGCGGGAGATGGTACCGGGGAGCTGTTTTTT. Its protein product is CASSGRAGDGTGELFF.

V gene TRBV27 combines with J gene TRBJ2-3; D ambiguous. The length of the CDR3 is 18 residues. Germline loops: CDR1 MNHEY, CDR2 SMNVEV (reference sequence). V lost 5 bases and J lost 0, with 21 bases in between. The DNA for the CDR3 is TGTGCCAGCAGTCTACGGCCCTGGCAGGCATCTAGCACAGATACGCAGTATTTT. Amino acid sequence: CASSLRPWQASSTDTQYF.

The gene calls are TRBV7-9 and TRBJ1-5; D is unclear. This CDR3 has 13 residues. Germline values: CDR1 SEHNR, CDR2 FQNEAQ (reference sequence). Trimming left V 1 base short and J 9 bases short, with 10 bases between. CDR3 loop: CASSLGAGMPQHF. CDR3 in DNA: TGTGCCAGCAGCTTAGGCGCGGGAATGCCCCAGCATTTT.

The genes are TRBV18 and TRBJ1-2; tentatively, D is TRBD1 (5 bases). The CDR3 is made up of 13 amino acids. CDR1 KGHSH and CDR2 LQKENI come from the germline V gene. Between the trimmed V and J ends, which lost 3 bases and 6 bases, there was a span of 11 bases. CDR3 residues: CASSPGRGDGYTF. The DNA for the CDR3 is TGTGCCAGCTCACCGGGGCGGGGAGATGGCTACACCTTC.

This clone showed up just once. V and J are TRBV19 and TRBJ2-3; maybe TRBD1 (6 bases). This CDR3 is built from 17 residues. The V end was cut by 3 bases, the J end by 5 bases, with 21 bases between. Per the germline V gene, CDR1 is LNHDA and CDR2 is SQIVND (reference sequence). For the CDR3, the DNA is TGTGCCAGTAGTATGCTACAGGGTATTGGAATGGTAGATACGCAGTATTTT. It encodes CASSMLQGIGMVDTQYF.

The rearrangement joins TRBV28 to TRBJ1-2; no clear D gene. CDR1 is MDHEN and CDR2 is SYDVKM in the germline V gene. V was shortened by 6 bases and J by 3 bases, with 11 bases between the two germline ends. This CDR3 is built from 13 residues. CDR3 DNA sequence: TGTGCCAGCAGAGCCCTATTGGACTATGGCTACACCTTC. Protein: CASRALLDYGYTF.

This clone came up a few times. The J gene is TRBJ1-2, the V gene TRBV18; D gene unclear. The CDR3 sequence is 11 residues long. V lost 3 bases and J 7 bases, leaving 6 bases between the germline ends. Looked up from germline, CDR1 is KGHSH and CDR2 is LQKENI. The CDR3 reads CASSPPLGYTF. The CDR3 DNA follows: TGTGCCAGCTCACCCCCCCTTGGCTACACCTTC.

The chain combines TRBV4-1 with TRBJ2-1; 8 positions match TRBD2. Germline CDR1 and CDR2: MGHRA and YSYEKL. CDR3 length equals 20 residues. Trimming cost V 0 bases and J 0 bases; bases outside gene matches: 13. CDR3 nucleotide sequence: TGCGCCAGCAGCCAAGAGGACCGAACTAGCGGACTCGCCTCCTACAATGAGCAGTTCTTC. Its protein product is CASSQEDRTSGLASYNEQFF.